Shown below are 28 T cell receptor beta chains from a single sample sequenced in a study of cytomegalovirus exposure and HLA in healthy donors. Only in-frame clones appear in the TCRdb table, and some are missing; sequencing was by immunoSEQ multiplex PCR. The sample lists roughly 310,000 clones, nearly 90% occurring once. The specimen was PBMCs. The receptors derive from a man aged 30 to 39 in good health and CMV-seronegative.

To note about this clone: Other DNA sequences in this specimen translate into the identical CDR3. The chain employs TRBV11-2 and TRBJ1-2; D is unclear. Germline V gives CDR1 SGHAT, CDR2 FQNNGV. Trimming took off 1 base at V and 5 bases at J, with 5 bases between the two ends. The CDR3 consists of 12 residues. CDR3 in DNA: TGTGCCAGCAGCTTAGTCGGGTATGGCTACACCTTC. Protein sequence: CASSLVGYGYTF.

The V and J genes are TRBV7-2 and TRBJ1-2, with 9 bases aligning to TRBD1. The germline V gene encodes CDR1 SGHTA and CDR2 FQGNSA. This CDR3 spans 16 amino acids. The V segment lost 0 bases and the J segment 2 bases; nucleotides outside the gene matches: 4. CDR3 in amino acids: CASSLARGQGNYGYTF. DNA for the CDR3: TGTGCCAGCAGCTTAGCCCGGGGACAGGGCAACTATGGCTACACCTTC.

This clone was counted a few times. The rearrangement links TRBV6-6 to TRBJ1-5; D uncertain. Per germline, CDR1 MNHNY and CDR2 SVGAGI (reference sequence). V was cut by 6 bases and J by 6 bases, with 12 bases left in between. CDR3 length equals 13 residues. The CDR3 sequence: CASSPGLAQPQHF. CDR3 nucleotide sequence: TGTGCCAGCAGCCCTGGCCTGGCTCAGCCCCAGCATTTT.

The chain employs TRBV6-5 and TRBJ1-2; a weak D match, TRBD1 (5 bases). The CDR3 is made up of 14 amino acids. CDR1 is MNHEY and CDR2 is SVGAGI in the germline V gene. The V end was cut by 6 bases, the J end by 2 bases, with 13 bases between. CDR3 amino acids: CASSTGRKNYGYTF. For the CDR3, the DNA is TGTGCCAGCAGCACAGGACGGAAGAACTATGGCTACACCTTC.

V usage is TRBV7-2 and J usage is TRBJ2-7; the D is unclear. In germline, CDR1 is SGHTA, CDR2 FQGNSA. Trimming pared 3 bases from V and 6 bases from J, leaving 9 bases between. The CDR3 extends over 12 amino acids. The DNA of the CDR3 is TGTGCCAGCAGCTTCGTCAGATTCGAGCAGTACTTC. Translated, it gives CASSFVRFEQYF.

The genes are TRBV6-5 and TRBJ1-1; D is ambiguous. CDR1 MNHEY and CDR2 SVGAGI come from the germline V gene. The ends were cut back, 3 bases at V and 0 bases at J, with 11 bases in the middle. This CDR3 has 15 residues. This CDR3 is CASSYNLNMNTEAFF. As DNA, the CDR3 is TGTGCCAGCAGTTATAATCTGAACATGAACACTGAAGCTTTCTTT.

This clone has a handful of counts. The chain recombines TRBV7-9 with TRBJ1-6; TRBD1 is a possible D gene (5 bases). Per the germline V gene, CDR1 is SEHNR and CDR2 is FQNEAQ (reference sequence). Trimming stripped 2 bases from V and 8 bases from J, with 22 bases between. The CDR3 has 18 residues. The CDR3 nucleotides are TGTGCCAGCAGCTTACGAGATCCACAGGTTGTCGGGTATTCACCCCTCCACTTT. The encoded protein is CASSLRDPQVVGYSPLHF.

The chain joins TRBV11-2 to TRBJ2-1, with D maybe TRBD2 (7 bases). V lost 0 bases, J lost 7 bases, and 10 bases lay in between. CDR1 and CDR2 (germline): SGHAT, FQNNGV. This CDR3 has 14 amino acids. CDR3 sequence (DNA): TGTGCCAGCAGCTTAGATAGGGGGGGAAATGAGCAGTTCTTC. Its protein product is CASSLDRGGNEQFF.

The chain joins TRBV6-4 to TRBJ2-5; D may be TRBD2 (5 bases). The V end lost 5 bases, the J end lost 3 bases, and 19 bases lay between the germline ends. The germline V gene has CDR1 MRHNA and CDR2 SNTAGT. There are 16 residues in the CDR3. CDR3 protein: CASSTYRPSFKETQYF. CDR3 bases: TGTGCCAGCAGTACGTATCGACCTAGCTTCAAAGAGACCCAGTACTTC.

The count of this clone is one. The DNA for the CDR3 is TGTGCCAGCAGCTTAGCTCCAACCGGGACTAGCGGGCCCGGCGAGCAGTACTTC. Translating gives CASSLAPTGTSGPGEQYF. The chain uses TRBV7-7 and TRBJ2-7, with 12 bases aligning to TRBD2. Germline CDR1 reads SSHAT; CDR2 reads FNYEAQ (reference sequence). The CDR3 sequence is 18 residues long. Germline trimming cut 0 bases from V and 6 bases from J; bases unmatched to any gene: 12.

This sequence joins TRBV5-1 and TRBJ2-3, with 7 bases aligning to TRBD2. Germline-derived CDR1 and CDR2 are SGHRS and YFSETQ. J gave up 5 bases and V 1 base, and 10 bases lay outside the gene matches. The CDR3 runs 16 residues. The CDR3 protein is CASSLLTAGGRDTQYF. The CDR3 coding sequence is TGCGCCAGCAGCTTGCTAACCGCCGGGGGGAGAGATACGCAGTATTTT.

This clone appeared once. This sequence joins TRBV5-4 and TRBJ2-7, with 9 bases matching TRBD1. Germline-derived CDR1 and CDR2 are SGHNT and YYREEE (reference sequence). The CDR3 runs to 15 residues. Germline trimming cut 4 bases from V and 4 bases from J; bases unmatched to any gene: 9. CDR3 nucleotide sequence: TGTGCCAGCAGCCCGAAGGACAGGGGATTATACGAGCAGTACTTC. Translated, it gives CASSPKDRGLYEQYF.

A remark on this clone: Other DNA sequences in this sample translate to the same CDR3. DNA for the CDR3: TGTGCCAGCAGCCGGGACAGCTCCTACGAGCAGTACTTC. Encoded protein: CASSRDSSYEQYF. This sequence joins TRBV13 and TRBJ2-7; 7 bases map to TRBD1. The V gene's germline CDR1 is PRHDT and CDR2 FYEKMQ (reference sequence). V trimming: 5 bases; J trimming: 0 bases; junction bases outside the gene matches: 1. CDR3 length equals 13 residues.

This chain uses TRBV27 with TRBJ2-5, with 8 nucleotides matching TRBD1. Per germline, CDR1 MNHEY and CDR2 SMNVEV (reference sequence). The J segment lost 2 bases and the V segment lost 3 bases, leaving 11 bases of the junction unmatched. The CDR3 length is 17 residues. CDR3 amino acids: CASSFIRGREVQETQYF. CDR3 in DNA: TGTGCCAGCAGTTTTATCAGGGGGCGGGAAGTACAAGAGACCCAGTACTTC.

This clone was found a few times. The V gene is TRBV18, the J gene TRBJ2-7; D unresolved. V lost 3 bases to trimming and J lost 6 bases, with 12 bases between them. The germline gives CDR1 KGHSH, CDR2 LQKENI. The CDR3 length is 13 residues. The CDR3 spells CASSPIAGSEQYF. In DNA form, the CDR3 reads TGTGCCAGCTCACCGATCGCAGGCTCCGAGCAGTACTTC.

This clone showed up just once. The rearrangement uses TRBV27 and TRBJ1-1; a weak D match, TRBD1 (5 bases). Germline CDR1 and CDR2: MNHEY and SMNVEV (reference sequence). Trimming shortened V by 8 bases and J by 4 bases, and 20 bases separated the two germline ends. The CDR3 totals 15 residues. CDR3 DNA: TGTGCCAGCTCGGGGTGGAGGGGCGAGCGCACTGAAGCTTTCTTT. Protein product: CASSGWRGERTEAFF.

CDR3 loop: CASSIGQSTNEKLFF. CDR3 sequence (DNA): TGTGCCAGTAGTATAGGGCAGTCAACTAATGAAAAACTGTTTTTT. The V call is TRBV19, the J call TRBJ1-4; no clear D. The ends were cut back, 1 base at V and 0 bases at J, with 6 bases in the middle. The CDR3 has 15 amino acids. The germline V gene encodes CDR1 LNHDA and CDR2 SQIVND (reference sequence).

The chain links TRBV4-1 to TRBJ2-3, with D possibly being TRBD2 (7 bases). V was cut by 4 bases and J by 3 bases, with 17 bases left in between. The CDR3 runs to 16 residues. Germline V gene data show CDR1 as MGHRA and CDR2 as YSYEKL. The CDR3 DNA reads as TGCGCCAGCAGCCCCCTCGGCGGGGGCCTGACAGATACGCAGTATTTT. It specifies CASSPLGGGLTDTQYF.

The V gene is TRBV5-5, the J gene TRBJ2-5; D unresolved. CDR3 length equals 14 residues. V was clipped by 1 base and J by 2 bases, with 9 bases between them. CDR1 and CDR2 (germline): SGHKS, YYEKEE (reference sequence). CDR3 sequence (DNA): TGTGCCAGCAGCTTGATACAGCATCAAGAGACCCAGTACTTC. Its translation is CASSLIQHQETQYF.

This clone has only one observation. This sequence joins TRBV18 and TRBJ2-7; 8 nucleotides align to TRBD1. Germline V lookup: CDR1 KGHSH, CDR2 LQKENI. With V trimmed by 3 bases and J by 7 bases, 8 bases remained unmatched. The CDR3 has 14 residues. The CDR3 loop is CASSPLGRDREQYF. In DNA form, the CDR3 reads TGTGCCAGCTCACCCTTGGGACGGGACAGGGAGCAGTACTTC.

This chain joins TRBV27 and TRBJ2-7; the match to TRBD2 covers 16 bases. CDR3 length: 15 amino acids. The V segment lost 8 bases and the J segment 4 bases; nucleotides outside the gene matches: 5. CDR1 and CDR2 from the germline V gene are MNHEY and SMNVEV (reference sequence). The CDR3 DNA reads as TGTGCCAGCTTGGGACTAGCGGGGGGGGGTTACGAGCAGTACTTC. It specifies CASLGLAGGGYEQYF.

As DNA, the CDR3 is TGTGCCAGCAGTGGACAGGGTTACACTGAAGCTTTCTTT. This sequence encodes CASSGQGYTEAFF. The chain combines TRBV6-1 with TRBJ1-1; the match to TRBD1 covers 7 bases. With 4 bases clipped from V and 3 bases from J, the junction kept 2 bases outside the gene matches. Germline CDR1 reads MNHNS; CDR2 reads SASEGT. This CDR3 comprises 13 residues.

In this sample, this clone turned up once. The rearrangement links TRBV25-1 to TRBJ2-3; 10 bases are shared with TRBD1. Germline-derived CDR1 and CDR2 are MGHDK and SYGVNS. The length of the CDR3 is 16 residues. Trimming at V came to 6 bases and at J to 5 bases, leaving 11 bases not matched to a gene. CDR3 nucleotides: TGTGCCAGCAGCGTCTTCAGAGGGACAGGGGAAGATACGCAGTATTTT. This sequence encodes CASSVFRGTGEDTQYF.

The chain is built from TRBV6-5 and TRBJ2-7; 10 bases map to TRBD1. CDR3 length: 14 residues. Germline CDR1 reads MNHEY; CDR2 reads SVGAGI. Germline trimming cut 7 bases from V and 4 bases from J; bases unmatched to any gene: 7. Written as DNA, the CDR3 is TGTGCCAGCATTCTCGGGACAGGGGCTTACGAGCAGTACTTC. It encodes CASILGTGAYEQYF.

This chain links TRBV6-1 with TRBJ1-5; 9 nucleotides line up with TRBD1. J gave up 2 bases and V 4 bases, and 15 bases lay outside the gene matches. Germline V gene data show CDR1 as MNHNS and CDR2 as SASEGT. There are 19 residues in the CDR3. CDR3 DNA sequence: TGTGCCAGCAGTGGATTACCGGGACAGGGATCTCTCGGCAATCAGCCCCAGCATTTT. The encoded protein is CASSGLPGQGSLGNQPQHF.

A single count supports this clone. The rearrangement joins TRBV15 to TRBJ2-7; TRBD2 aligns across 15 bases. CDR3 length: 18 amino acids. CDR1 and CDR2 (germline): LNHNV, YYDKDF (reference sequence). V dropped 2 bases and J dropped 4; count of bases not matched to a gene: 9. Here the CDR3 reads CATSRPGTSGGRWYEQYF. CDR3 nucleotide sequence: TGTGCCACCAGCAGACCCGGGACTAGCGGGGGGAGGTGGTACGAGCAGTACTTC. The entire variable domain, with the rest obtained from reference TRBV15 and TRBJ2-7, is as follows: DAMVIQNPRYQVTQFGKPVTLSCSQTLNHNVMYWYQQKSSQAPKLLFHYYDKDFNNEADTPDNFQSRRPNTSFCFLDIRSPGLGDTAMYLCATSRPGTSGGRWYEQYFGPGTRLTVT.

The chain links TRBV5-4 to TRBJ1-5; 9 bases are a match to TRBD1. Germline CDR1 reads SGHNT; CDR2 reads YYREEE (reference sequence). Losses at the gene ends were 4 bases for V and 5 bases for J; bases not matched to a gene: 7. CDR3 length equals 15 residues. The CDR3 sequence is CASSPDRGTDQPQHF. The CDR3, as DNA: TGTGCCAGCAGCCCGGACAGGGGAACGGATCAGCCCCAGCATTTT.

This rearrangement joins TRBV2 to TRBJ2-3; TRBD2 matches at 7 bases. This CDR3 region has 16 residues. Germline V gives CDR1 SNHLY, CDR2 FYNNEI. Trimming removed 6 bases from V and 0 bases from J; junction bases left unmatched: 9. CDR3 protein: CASRKIRGVSTDTQYF. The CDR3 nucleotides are TGTGCCAGCAGAAAAATCCGGGGGGTCAGCACAGATACGCAGTATTTT.